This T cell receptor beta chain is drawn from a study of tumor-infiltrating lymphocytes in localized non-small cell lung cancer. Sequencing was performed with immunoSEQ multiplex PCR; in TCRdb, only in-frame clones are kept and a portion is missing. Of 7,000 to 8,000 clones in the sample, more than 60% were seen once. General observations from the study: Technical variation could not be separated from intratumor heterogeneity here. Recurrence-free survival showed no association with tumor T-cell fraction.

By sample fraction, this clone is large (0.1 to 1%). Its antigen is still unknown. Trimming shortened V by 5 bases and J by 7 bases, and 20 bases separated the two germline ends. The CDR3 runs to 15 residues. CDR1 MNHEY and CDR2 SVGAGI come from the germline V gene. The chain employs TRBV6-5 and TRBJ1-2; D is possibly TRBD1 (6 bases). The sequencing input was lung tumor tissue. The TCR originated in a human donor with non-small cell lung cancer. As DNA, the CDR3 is TGTGCCAGCAGTAAATCGACAGGTGGTATACTTGGCTACACCTTC. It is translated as CASSKSTGGILGYTF.